A selection of T cell receptor beta chains follows, all from one sample in a study of T cells in Graves' hyperthyroidism and ophthalmopathy. Each CDR3 protein is one row after TCRdb ran MiXCR on the multiplex PCR reads. The sample holds hundreds of thousands of distinct CDR3 sequences; roughly a third are singletons and the top ten take around 30%. Sequencing was carried out using blood. These TCRs come from a woman aged 35 to 49 with Graves' hyperthyroidism. Each CDR3 is given without its conserved first and last residue. The listing skips clone size in some rows; elsewhere it reads once, few, many or a size class.

clone_size	v_call	cdr3_aa
NA	TRBV15	AASRGDRRNTEAF
NA	TRBV14	ASSQVSGTGSGELF
many	TRBV19	ASSLGRPGNTIY
few	TRBV6-5	ASSSAGRNYGYT
NA	TRBV7-2	ASSQTSVYFCAILGAAGANVLT
few	TRBV20-1	SARDPLSSGTYEQY
NA	TRBV7-2	ASSSGHTEAF
NA	TRBV5-6	ASSLASGQSSYEQY
few	TRBV5-6	ASSGATASLNGYT
many	TRBV3-1	ASSQDPSPQY
NA	TRBV6-6	ATRPGENTEAF
few	TRBV16	ASSQRRQVHTEAF
few	TRBV4-3	ASSRQTEGENTIY
once	TRBV7-8	ASSSTRLDSFYEQY
few	TRBV11-1	ASSLLAGTDTQY
few	TRBV5-1	ASSFQTAQETQY
many	TRBV20-1	SAGIGDYGYT
many	TRBV19	ASSQGAAGELF
NA	TRBV9	ASSAALTEYTEAF
NA	TRBV7-9	ASSFAGLLVGEQY
few	TRBV6-5	ASTAHGSSYNSPLH
many	TRBV20-1	SARGGNSGANVLT
NA	TRBV7-2	ASSAGLAGGHRELF
NA	TRBV5-1	ASSPRELAGGTTGELF
NA	TRBV9	ASSGGGQGSGSPLH
many	TRBV7-8	ASSLFEGLNSPLH
few	TRBV6-5	ASSAGGFQPQH
many	TRBV19	ASSIAGTGYYGYT
many	TRBV19	ASSATGGRTEAF
NA	TRBV11-2	ASRAGGLSSYEQY
many	TRBV10-2	ASSESSGTETQY
NA	TRBV12-3/TRBV12-4	ASRRGTTDTQY
NA	TRBV12-3/TRBV12-4	ASSFRAGNQPQH
many	TRBV14	ASSQEDPNPTYEQY
NA	TRBV6-6	AVITGTEAF
NA	TRBV6-2/TRBV6-3	ASTGQAMNTEAF
few	TRBV19	ASRKGSTNEKLF
NA	TRBV19	ASSIGSEHQPQH
many	TRBV2	ASERDRARGYT
many	TRBV4-1	ASSQDRDGGESAF
many	TRBV7-9	ASSPGQGNGEQY
few	TRBV19	ASSRGLEVTNTEAF
many	TRBV19	ASSMTGSPSSGNTIY
NA	TRBV7-9	ASTRQGDWTEAF
many	TRBV19	ATYSIGRDWDGYT
few	TRBV6-5	ASSPTRMNTEAF
NA	TRBV19	ASKFWGANYGYT
NA	TRBV7-2	ASSRLAGDSYEQF
once	TRBV7-2	ASSLGMVTTIY
many	TRBV10-2	ASSRGQALYGYT
few	TRBV12-3/TRBV12-4	ASSSYLGNSPLH
NA	TRBV28	ASINRGNGELF
NA	TRBV6-5	YTTGSLGDDYGYT
few	TRBV20-1	SARDDLGEKLF
NA	TRBV7-2	ASPLSRTSGKETQY